The present T cell receptor (beta chain) was sequenced within a study of patients and donors after allogeneic stem cell transplantation. The germline V gene has CDR1 SQVTM and CDR2 ANQGSEA. The germline V and J ends were trimmed by 4 bases and 7 bases, with 23 bases remaining between them. CDR3 size: 16 residues. Each CDR3 protein gets one entry after TCRdb re-called the RT-PCR reads with MiXCR. The repertoire holds about 160,000 distinct CDR3 sequences, with about 24% as singletons. This TCR derives from a human donor who was either an allogeneic HSCT recipient or a stem cell or donor lymphocyte infusion donor (not recorded which). It is not recorded whose cells these are; they may come from a transplant donor. What was sequenced was blood, either unsorted or a sorted T cell fraction (not recorded which). The genes are TRBV29-1 and TRBJ2-1; maybe TRBD2 (6 bases). CDR3 loop: CSVVAYLGGRVNEQFF. Here the CDR3 DNA reads TGCAGCGTTGTAGCCTATTTGGGGGGACGGGTTAATGAGCAGTTCTTC.